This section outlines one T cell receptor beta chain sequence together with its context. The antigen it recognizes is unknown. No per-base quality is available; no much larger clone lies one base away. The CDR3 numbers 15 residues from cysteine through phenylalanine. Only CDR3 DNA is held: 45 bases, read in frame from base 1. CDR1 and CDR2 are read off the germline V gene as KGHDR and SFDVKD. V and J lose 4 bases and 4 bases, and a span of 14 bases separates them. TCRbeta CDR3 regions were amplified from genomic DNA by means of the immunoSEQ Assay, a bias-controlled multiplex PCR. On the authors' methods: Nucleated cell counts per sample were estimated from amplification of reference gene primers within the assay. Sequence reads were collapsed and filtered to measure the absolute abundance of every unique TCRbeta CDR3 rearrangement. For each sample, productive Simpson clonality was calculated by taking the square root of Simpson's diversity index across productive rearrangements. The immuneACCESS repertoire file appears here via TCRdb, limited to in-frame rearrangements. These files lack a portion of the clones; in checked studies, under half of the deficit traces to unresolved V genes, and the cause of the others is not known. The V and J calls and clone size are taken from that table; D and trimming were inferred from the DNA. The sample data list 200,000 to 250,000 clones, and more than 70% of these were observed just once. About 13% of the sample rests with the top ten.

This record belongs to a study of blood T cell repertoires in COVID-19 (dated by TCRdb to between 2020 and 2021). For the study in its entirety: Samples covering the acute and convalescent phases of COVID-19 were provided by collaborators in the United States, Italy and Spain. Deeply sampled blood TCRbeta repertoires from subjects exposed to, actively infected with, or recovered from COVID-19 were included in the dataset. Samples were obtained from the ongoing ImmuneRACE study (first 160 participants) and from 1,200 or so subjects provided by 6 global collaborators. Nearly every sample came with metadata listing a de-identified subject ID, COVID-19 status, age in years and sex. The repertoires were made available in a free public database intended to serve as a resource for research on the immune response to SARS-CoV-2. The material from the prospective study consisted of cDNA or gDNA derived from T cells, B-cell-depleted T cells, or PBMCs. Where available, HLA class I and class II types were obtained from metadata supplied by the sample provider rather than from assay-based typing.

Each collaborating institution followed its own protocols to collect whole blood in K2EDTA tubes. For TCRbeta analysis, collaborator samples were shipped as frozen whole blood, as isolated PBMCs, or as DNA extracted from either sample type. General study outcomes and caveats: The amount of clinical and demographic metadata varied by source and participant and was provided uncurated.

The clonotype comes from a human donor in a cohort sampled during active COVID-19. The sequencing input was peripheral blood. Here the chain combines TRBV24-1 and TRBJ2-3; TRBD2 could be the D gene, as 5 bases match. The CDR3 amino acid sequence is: CATSDSLWGADTQYF. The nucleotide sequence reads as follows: TGTGCCACCAGTGACAGCCTTTGGGGAGCAGATACGCAGTATTTT.